A single sample is the source of the 30 T cell receptor beta chains below, sequenced in a study of T cells after yellow fever vaccination. MiXCR, applied by TCRdb to the 5' RACE reads, yields one record per CDR3 protein. There are about 260,000 distinct CDR3 sequences in the sample; 10% to 15% occur only once, and approximately 0.49% lies in the top ten. The material sequenced was CD4+ T cells sorted from PBMCs, taken 45 days after the yellow fever booster vaccination. The source of these receptors is a man younger than 45 who received the YFV17D yellow fever vaccine.

With respect to this clonotype: A much larger clonotype is one base distant, so this may be a read error. The rearrangement joins TRBV11-1 to TRBJ2-1; 7 nucleotides agree with TRBD2. Germline trimming cut 7 bases from V and 9 bases from J; bases unmatched to any gene: 24. The CDR3 is 18 amino acids. The germline V gene has CDR1 SGHAT and CDR2 FQDESV (reference sequence). CDR3 bases: TGTGCCAGCAACCCCCCTTTTAGGCTAGCGGTCCGTAGAAGTGAGCAGTTCTTC. Protein sequence: CASNPPFRLAVRRSEQFF.

The sample holds many counts of this clonotype. The chain couples TRBV20-1 to TRBJ1-5, with 7 bases identical to TRBD1. Germline loops: CDR1 DFQATT, CDR2 SNEGSKA (reference sequence). The CDR3 runs 13 residues. The trim removed 5 bases at V and 1 base at J, leaving 2 bases unmatched. CDR3: CSAHRGSNQPQHF. The CDR3 DNA sequence: TGCAGTGCTCACAGGGGCAGCAATCAGCCCCAGCATTTT.

The gene calls are TRBV4-3 and TRBJ1-5, with D unresolved. Per the germline V gene, CDR1 is LGHNA and CDR2 is YSLEER. The ends were cut back, 0 bases at V and 7 bases at J, with 10 bases in the middle. The CDR3 is 14 amino acids. CDR3 protein: CASSQDLSGQPQHF. The CDR3 DNA follows: TGCGCCAGCAGCCAAGATCTGTCGGGGCAGCCCCAGCATTTT.

The J gene is TRBJ2-7, the V gene TRBV7-2; TRBD1 agrees at 7 bases. The length of the CDR3 is 13 residues. CDR1 and CDR2 (germline): SGHTA, FQGNSA. Trimming took 5 bases from V and 3 from J; bases not matched to a gene: 4. The CDR3 loop is CASSSDRVYEQYF. The CDR3 DNA reads TGTGCCAGCAGCAGCGACAGGGTCTACGAGCAGTACTTC.

V gene TRBV20-1 combines with J gene TRBJ2-1; 7 bases line up with TRBD2. The CDR3 spans 14 residues. Germline loops: CDR1 DFQATT, CDR2 SNEGSKA (reference sequence). Trimming took 2 bases from V and 7 from J; bases not matched to a gene: 8. The CDR3 sequence is CSARWGGSINEQFF. DNA for the CDR3: TGCAGTGCTAGATGGGGCGGGAGTATTAATGAGCAGTTCTTC.

CDR3: CASSQSTQETQYF. The CDR3 DNA reads as TGTGCCAGCAGCCAAAGCACACAAGAGACCCAGTACTTC. The rearrangement uses TRBV3-1 and TRBJ2-5; D unresolved. The CDR3 is made up of 13 amino acids. The germline V gene encodes CDR1 LGHDT and CDR2 YNNKEL (reference sequence). V was pared by 2 bases and J by 2 bases, with 6 bases between.

This clonotype was seen only a few times. The chain joins TRBV30 to TRBJ1-6; D unresolved. Trimming shortened V by 0 bases and J by 14 bases, and 14 bases separated the two germline ends. Germline CDR1 and CDR2: GTSNPN and SVGIG (reference sequence). The CDR3 spans 13 residues. CDR3 sequence (DNA): TGTGCCTGGAGTGTCCCCGCGGCCGACACCCTCCACTTT. It specifies CAWSVPAADTLHF.

This clonotype occurred a few times. The chain joins TRBV6-1 to TRBJ2-2; no definite D call. The CDR3 runs to 14 residues. V lost 6 bases to trimming and J lost 3 bases, with 11 bases between them. Per the germline V gene, CDR1 is MNHNS and CDR2 is SASEGT. This chain's CDR3 is CASSPEAYTGELFF. As DNA, the CDR3 is TGTGCCAGCAGCCCCGAGGCTTACACCGGGGAGCTGTTTTTT.

The chain uses TRBV7-8 and TRBJ2-1; D is undetermined. From germline, CDR1 is SGHVS and CDR2 FQNEAQ. V lost 2 bases and J 9 bases, leaving 14 bases between the germline ends. The CDR3 totals 14 residues. CDR3 bases: TGTGCCAGCAGCTTAAAAGGCATGAGGACTGAGCAGTTCTTC. Translation: CASSLKGMRTEQFF. Full variable domain (outside the CDR3, taken from reference TRBV7-8 and TRBJ2-1): GAGVSQSPRYKVAKRGQDVALRCDPISGHVSLFWYQQALGQGPEFLTYFQNEAQLDKSGLPSDRFFAERPEGSVSTLKIQRTQQEDSAVYLCASSLKGMRTEQFFGPGTRLTVL.

This clonotype occurred a few times. The chain has TRBV12-3 or TRBV12-4 and TRBJ2-7, with TRBD1 matching over 11 bases. The CDR3 has 14 residues. V was clipped by 6 bases and J by 6 bases; unmatched bases: 7. DNA for the CDR3: TGTGCCAGCAGCTTTTCCGGGACAGGGGGCGAGCAGTACTTC. This sequence encodes CASSFSGTGGEQYF.

This clonotype was observed a handful of times. The chain recombines TRBV7-8 with TRBJ2-1; 8 bases are a match to TRBD2. Germline trimming cut 5 bases from V and 7 bases from J; bases unmatched to any gene: 19. The CDR3 loop spans 18 amino acids. CDR1 and CDR2 (germline): SGHVS, FQNEAQ. The CDR3 here is CASSTEVQASGRKNEQFF. As DNA, the CDR3 is TGTGCCAGCAGCACCGAGGTCCAGGCGAGCGGGAGAAAGAATGAGCAGTTCTTC.

This sequence joins TRBV12-3 or TRBV12-4 and TRBJ1-5; D unclear. This CDR3 contains 12 residues. With 3 bases removed from V and 6 bases from J, the gap between germline ends came to 6 bases. This chain's CDR3 is CASSLYGQPQHF. CDR3 bases: TGTGCCAGCAGTTTGTATGGTCAGCCCCAGCATTTT.

Regarding this clonotype: One end of the junction varies from germline; a read error may be responsible. The chain employs TRBV7-7 and TRBJ2-5; a possible D gene is TRBD2 (6 bases). Germline V lookup: CDR1 SSHAT, CDR2 FNYEAQ (reference sequence). There are 14 residues in the CDR3. This CDR3 is CASSRGRVGETQYF. CDR3 nucleotide sequence: TGTGCTAGCAGCCGGGGGAGAGTCGGGGAGACCCAGTACTTC.

The chain carries TRBV7-2 and TRBJ2-1; a possible D gene is TRBD2 (6 bases). Between the trimmed V and J ends, which lost 5 bases and 6 bases, there was a span of 17 bases. The CDR3 is 15 amino acids. CDR1 is SGHTA, CDR2 FQGNSA, per germline. This CDR3 is CASSTLATPGNEQFF. The CDR3 coding sequence is TGTGCCAGCAGCACACTAGCCACCCCTGGCAATGAGCAGTTCTTC.

The chain combines TRBV28 with TRBJ1-6; no definite D call. V was clipped by 2 bases and J by 16 bases, with 12 bases between them. The CDR3 is 12 amino acids. Germline CDR1 is MDHEN and CDR2 is SYDVKM. As DNA, the CDR3 is TGTGCCAGCAGTTTAAGGACCAAGGAACTCCACTTT. Its translation: CASSLRTKELHF.

The sample holds a few counts of this clonotype. The rearrangement uses TRBV20-1 and TRBJ2-5; D unresolved. This CDR3 contains 16 residues. V lost 2 bases to trimming and J lost 7 bases, with 23 bases between them. Germline CDR1 DFQATT, CDR2 SNEGSKA (reference sequence). DNA for the CDR3: TGCAGTGCTAGACCCCCCGGACGGTTGCAGTTTGGGACCCAGTACTTC. Translating gives CSARPPGRLQFGTQYF.

This clonotype was observed a few times. The chain combines TRBV5-1 with TRBJ1-1, with 9 bases that match TRBD1. Germline V gene data show CDR1 as SGHRS and CDR2 as YFSETQ. The trim removed 3 bases at V and 10 bases at J, leaving 7 bases unmatched. The length of the CDR3 is 13 residues. The CDR3 DNA reads as TGCGCCAGCAGCTGGGGACAGGGAGACCGAGCTTTCTTT. It encodes CASSWGQGDRAFF.

The J gene is TRBJ2-7, the V gene TRBV25-1, with a tentative D call TRBD1 (6 bases). The CDR3 loop spans 15 amino acids. V lost 1 base and J 1 base, leaving 11 bases between the germline ends. Germline V gene sequence: CDR1 MGHDK, CDR2 SYGVNS. The DNA for the CDR3 is TGTGCCAGCAGTGAATTGTTTACAGGGTCCTACGAGCAGTACTTC. This codes for CASSELFTGSYEQYF.

This clonotype was observed a few times. The rearrangement links TRBV4-3 to TRBJ1-5; no definite D call. The CDR3 sequence is 14 residues long. V lost 0 bases and J 7 bases, leaving 10 bases between the germline ends. Germline V gene data show CDR1 as LGHNA and CDR2 as YSLEER. The CDR3 sequence: CASSQEGIGQPQHF. The CDR3 DNA is TGCGCCAGCAGCCAAGAGGGAATTGGCCAGCCCCAGCATTTT.

This clonotype was picked up a small number of times. This chain links TRBV4-2 with TRBJ2-7; D unclear. The CDR3 length is 14 residues. Between the trimmed V and J ends, which lost 0 bases and 6 bases, there was a span of 12 bases. The germline V gene encodes CDR1 LGHNA and CDR2 YNFKEQ. Written as DNA, the CDR3 is TGTGCCAGCAGCCAAGACCGATTGAGTCGCGAGCAGTACTTC. Translated, it gives CASSQDRLSREQYF.

The chain combines TRBV6-1 with TRBJ2-5; a possible D gene is TRBD1 (6 bases). The CDR3 is 14 residues long. From germline, CDR1 is MNHNS and CDR2 SASEGT. V gave up 2 bases and J gave up 6 bases, with 13 bases separating them. The CDR3 DNA is TGTGCCAGCAGTGAAATCCACAGGGTGAAGACCCAGTACTTC. Its protein product is CASSEIHRVKTQYF.

The chain is built from TRBV12-3 or TRBV12-4 and TRBJ2-1, with 9 bases matching TRBD2. The CDR3 contains 18 residues. V gave up 2 bases and J gave up 0 bases; unmatched junction bases: 8. This CDR3 reads CASSLRGASGISYNEQFF. As DNA, the CDR3 is TGTGCCAGCAGTTTAAGGGGGGCTAGCGGGATCTCCTACAATGAGCAGTTCTTC.

The chain combines TRBV27 with TRBJ2-7; the D gene is possibly TRBD2 (6 bases). Germline V gene data show CDR1 as MNHEY and CDR2 as SMNVEV (reference sequence). The CDR3 length is 15 residues. Trimming pared 4 bases from V and 6 bases from J, leaving 19 bases between. DNA for the CDR3: TGTGCCAGCAGTTGGGGCGGGACCCGGAGGCGCGAGCAGTACTTC. Protein sequence: CASSWGGTRRREQYF.

This clonotype was counted ten times or more. V is TRBV12-3 or TRBV12-4 and J is TRBJ2-7; D is uncertain. This CDR3 is built from 12 residues. V lost 1 base and J 4 bases, leaving 5 bases between the germline ends. The CDR3 DNA reads as TGTGCCAGCAGTTTAGGGAGTTACGAGCAGTACTTC. Its protein is CASSLGSYEQYF.

There are a few counts of this clonotype. CDR3 sequence: CASSQAGTGERYEQYF. The CDR3 DNA follows: TGTGCCAGCAGCCAAGCGGGAACAGGGGAACGATACGAGCAGTACTTC. The chain couples TRBV4-2 to TRBJ2-7; 7 bases match TRBD1. The CDR3 runs 16 residues. The germline CDR1 and CDR2 sequences are LGHNA and YNFKEQ. J was trimmed by 4 bases and V by 1 base; bases with no gene match: 10.

The rearrangement uses TRBV6-5 and TRBJ1-2; D is unresolved. The CDR3 is 11 amino acids. Trimming shortened V by 4 bases and J by 5 bases, and 5 bases separated the two germline ends. The germline CDR1 and CDR2 sequences are MNHEY and SVGAGI. The CDR3 bases are TGTGCCAGCAGTTCCGGGTATGGCTACACCTTC. Its translation: CASSSGYGYTF.

The rearrangement joins TRBV3-1 to TRBJ1-6; 7 positions agree with TRBD1. Germline CDR1 is LGHDT and CDR2 is YNNKEL (reference sequence). V gave up 5 bases and J gave up 6 bases; unmatched junction bases: 4. The CDR3 has 14 amino acids. CDR3 protein: CASSSNRGNSPLHF. The CDR3 DNA reads TGTGCCAGCAGCTCAAACAGGGGTAATTCACCCCTCCACTTT.

V gene TRBV18 combines with J gene TRBJ2-3; 7 nucleotides align to TRBD2. V lost 3 bases to trimming and J lost 5 bases; unmatched junction nucleotides: 2. From germline, CDR1 is KGHSH and CDR2 LQKENI. The CDR3 covers 13 residues. This CDR3 reads CASSPIAGDTQYF. CDR3 nucleotides: TGTGCCAGCTCACCCATAGCGGGAGATACGCAGTATTTT.

This clonotype showed up just a few times. The chain carries TRBV21-1 and TRBJ2-5; TRBD1, the table's D call, was not compared with the DNA. TRBV21-1 is termed a pseudogene. The CDR3 loop spans 16 amino acids. The CDR3 reads CASSKPWTGARETQYF. CDR3 in DNA: TGTGCCAGCAGCAAACCGTGGACAGGGGCAAGAGAGACCCAGTACTTC.

The CDR3 nucleotides are TGTGCCAGCAGGCCCATCAGGGACCGCTCCTACAATGAGCAGTTCTTC. Protein sequence: CASRPIRDRSYNEQFF. This chain connects TRBV12-3 or TRBV12-4 to TRBJ2-1, with D possibly called TRBD1 or TRBD2 (5 bases each). CDR3 size: 16 residues. V was trimmed by 6 bases and J by 0 bases, leaving 15 bases between them.